This T cell receptor (beta chain) was identified during a study of T-cell memory formation after mild COVID-19. Study conclusions and caveats: Those CD4+ clones that contracted were mainly in CM and EM (CD8+ ones in EMRA).

J lost 7 bases, V lost 0 bases, and 10 bases had no gene match. The CDR3 is made up of 16 amino acids. Per germline, CDR1 SGHRS and CDR2 YFSETQ. As concerns this clonotype: What it binds is not known.

TCRdb re-called the 5' RACE reads with MiXCR, one entry per CDR3 protein. The sample lists hundreds of thousands of distinct CDR3 sequences, approximately 27% occurring once. The chain combines TRBV5-1 with TRBJ2-7, with 10 nucleotides matching TRBD1. The sequenced sample was PBMCs or a T cell subset sorted from them (not recorded which). The sequence came from an adult woman who had mild COVID-19 (a few samples of this study predate the infection). Cell type and time point are not known. CDR3 in DNA: TGCGCCAGCAGCTTGGGAGCCGGGACAGGGGCGTGGGAGCAGTACTTC. It codes for CASSLGAGTGAWEQYF.